Following are 6 T cell receptor beta chains from one sample sequenced in a study of CD8 T cells in ankylosing spondylitis. From the 5' RACE reads, TCRdb called clonotypes with MiXCR, one entry per CDR3 protein. The sample yields approximately 400,000 distinct CDR3 sequences, roughly 15% seen once. Study outcomes and limitations: Characteristic of ankylosing spondylitis blood, it appeared, was a TCR beta motif comprising about eight highly homologous variants.

The antigens for these receptors are not known. Input material: blood, either unsorted or a sorted T cell fraction (not recorded which). These TCRs come from a male donor with ankylosing spondylitis.

This chain uses TRBV5-5 with TRBJ2-4, with 8 bases identical to TRBD1. Germline CDR1 SGHKS, CDR2 YYEKEE (reference sequence). Trimming removed 3 bases from V and 2 bases from J; junction bases left unmatched: 7. The CDR3 is 16 amino acids. CDR3 nucleotides: TGTGCCAGCAGCTCCCGACAGGGGTCCCCCAAAAACATTCAGTACTTC. Protein product: CASSSRQGSPKNIQYF.

The V call is TRBV20-1, the J call TRBJ1-6; the match to TRBD1 covers 8 bases. The CDR3 extends over 13 amino acids. Germline V gene sequence: CDR1 DFQATT, CDR2 SNEGSKA (reference sequence). V lost 6 bases to trimming and J lost 8 bases; unmatched junction nucleotides: 6. The CDR3 region is CSAPEQGDSPLHF. The CDR3 nucleotides are TGCAGTGCCCCTGAACAGGGGGATTCACCCCTCCACTTT.

The chain recombines TRBV5-1 with TRBJ2-1; 8 positions agree with TRBD2. Germline V gene lookup returns CDR1 SGHRS and CDR2 YFSETQ. The ends lost 3 bases at V and 6 bases at J; junction bases unmatched: 8. The CDR3 has 15 residues. For the CDR3, the DNA is TGCGCCAGCAGCTCCCCGACTAGCGACGGCAATGAGCAGTTCTTC. This sequence encodes CASSSPTSDGNEQFF.

This clonotype was detected ten times or more. The CDR3 region has the DNA TGCAGTGCCCTACAGGGGGGAAGTAGCAATCAGCCCCAGCATTTT. Its protein is CSALQGGSSNQPQHF. This chain connects TRBV20-1 to TRBJ1-5; TRBD1 agrees at 8 bases. The CDR3 is made up of 15 amino acids. With V trimmed by 6 bases and J by 0 bases, 7 bases remained unmatched. CDR1 is DFQATT and CDR2 is SNEGSKA in the germline V gene (reference sequence).

This clonotype was observed at least ten times. V is TRBV7-2 and J is TRBJ2-1; the match to TRBD2 covers 7 bases. Germline CDR1 is SGHTA and CDR2 is FQGNSA. J lost 6 bases, V lost 7 bases, and 12 bases had no gene match. This CDR3 has 15 amino acids. The CDR3 loop is CASNPAAGAGNEQFF. The CDR3 nucleotides read TGTGCCAGCAACCCAGCGGCGGGAGCTGGCAATGAGCAGTTCTTC.

J is TRBJ1-1 and V is TRBV29-1; the match to TRBD1 covers 8 bases. The CDR3 has 13 amino acids. Germline V gene sequence: CDR1 SQVTM, CDR2 ANQGSEA. V was pared by 8 bases and J by 1 base, with 6 bases of the junction left unmatched. The CDR3 DNA sequence: TGCAGCATACGGACAGGGAGGAACACTGAAGCTTTCTTT. Amino acid sequence: CSIRTGRNTEAFF. Variable domain in full (rest from reference TRBV29-1 and TRBJ1-1): SAVISQKPSRDICQRGTSLTIQCQVDSQVTMMFWYRQQPGQSLTLIATANQGSEATYESGFVIDKFPISRPNLTFSTLTVSNMSPEDSSIYLCSIRTGRNTEAFFGQGTRLTVV.